The 14 T cell receptor beta chains below all came from one sample that was sequenced in a study of Graves' ophthalmopathy and Graves' hyperthyroidism. RNA transcripts were the source from which TCR beta CDR3 regions were amplified. A first-round RT-PCR used HTBI primers, followed by a second-round multiplex PCR. A single record per CDR3 protein comes from TCRdb applying MiXCR to the multiplex PCR reads. Found here are 500,000 to 700,000 distinct CDR3 sequences, about 20% of them singletons; the top ten hold approximately 7.7%. The sequenced sample consisted of peripheral blood. Receptors were obtained from a woman aged 18-29 years with stable Graves' hyperthyroidism. Some clones in this sample may be carry-over from other donors' samples.

This clonotype occurred many times. The chain links TRBV6-1 to TRBJ2-5; D might be TRBD1 or TRBD2, each matching 5 bases. Trimming took 6 bases from V and 1 from J, leaving 12 bases between them. Germline values: CDR1 MNHNS, CDR2 SASEGT. The CDR3 length is 14 residues. The chain's CDR3 is CASREGLRQETQYF. In DNA, the CDR3 is TGTGCCAGCAGAGAGGGGCTACGCCAAGAGACCCAGTACTTC.

The rearrangement joins TRBV20-1 to TRBJ1-1; D uncertain. Germline V CDR1 and CDR2: DFQATT, SNEGSKA (reference sequence). The V end was cut by 4 bases, the J end by 1 base, with 7 bases between. The CDR3 is 12 residues long. In nucleotides, the CDR3 is TGCAGTGCTATAAGGGCGAACACTGAAGCTTTCTTT. Protein: CSAIRANTEAFF.

V and J are TRBV5-1 and TRBJ1-1; 8 bases map to TRBD1. CDR1 is SGHRS, CDR2 YFSETQ, per germline. The CDR3 is 16 residues long. V lost 2 bases, J lost 0 bases, and 6 bases stayed unmatched. The CDR3 sequence: CASSFQGAGMNTEAFF. In nucleotides, the CDR3 is TGCGCCAGCAGCTTTCAGGGGGCAGGGATGAACACTGAAGCTTTCTTT.

The V gene is TRBV20-1, the J gene TRBJ2-7; D may be TRBD1 or TRBD2 (5 bases each). The V end was cut by 5 bases, the J end by 0 bases, with 14 bases between. CDR1 DFQATT and CDR2 SNEGSKA come from the germline V gene (reference sequence). The CDR3 contains 14 residues. CDR3 DNA: TGCAGTGCTCAACCGGGACGGAGCTCCTACGAGCAGTACTTC. It codes for CSAQPGRSSYEQYF.

The CDR3 reads CASRMDRVHEQYF. The CDR3 bases are TGCGCCAGCAGGATGGACAGGGTCCACGAGCAGTACTTC. J is TRBJ2-7 and V is TRBV5-1, with 8 bases that match TRBD1. CDR1 SGHRS and CDR2 YFSETQ come from the germline V gene. The CDR3 loop spans 13 amino acids. Trimming took 5 bases from V and 5 from J; bases not matched to a gene: 6.

This clonotype was seen at least ten times. The V call is TRBV7-2, the J call TRBJ2-5, with a tentative D call TRBD2 (5 bases). Germline V gives CDR1 SGHTA, CDR2 FQGNSA. V shed 1 base and J shed 1 base, with 10 bases lying between them. The CDR3 length is 15 residues. The CDR3 region has the DNA TGTGCCAGCAGCTTAGAAGCGGCAGCCCAAGAGACCCAGTACTTC. Its protein is CASSLEAAAQETQYF. Complete variable domain (other parts from reference TRBV7-2 and TRBJ2-5): GAGVSQSPSNKVTEKGKDVELRCDPISGHTALYWYRQSLGQGLEFLIYFQGNSAPDKSGLPSDRFSAERTGGSVSTLTIQRTQQEDSAVYLCASSLEAAAQETQYFGPGTRLLVL.

In its sample, this clonotype was seen a few times. CDR3 residues: CSARDEGHGVEEQYF. The CDR3 DNA sequence: TGCAGTGCTAGAGATGAGGGACACGGAGTGGAAGAGCAGTACTTC. The chain combines TRBV20-1 with TRBJ2-7; the D gene is possibly TRBD1 (6 bases). The CDR3 contains 15 residues. Germline V gene data show CDR1 as DFQATT and CDR2 as SNEGSKA (reference sequence). V was clipped by 0 bases and J by 7 bases, with 19 bases between them.

This clonotype was picked up many times. The rearrangement joins TRBV20-1 to TRBJ1-3, with D unresolved. CDR1 and CDR2 (germline): DFQATT, SNEGSKA (reference sequence). The V end was cut by 0 bases, the J end by 0 bases, with 9 bases between. The CDR3 spans 15 residues. CDR3 region: CSARDGSLSGNTIYF. The CDR3 DNA is TGCAGTGCTAGAGACGGGTCGCTCTCTGGAAACACCATATATTTT.

This clonotype was recorded many times. The J gene is TRBJ2-7, the V gene TRBV20-1; 10 bases align to TRBD1. The CDR3 has 14 residues. With V trimmed by 2 bases and J by 6 bases, 7 bases remained unmatched. CDR1 and CDR2 from the germline V gene are DFQATT and SNEGSKA (reference sequence). CDR3: CSARTGTGEPEQYF. In DNA, the CDR3 is TGCAGTGCTAGAACCGGGACAGGGGAACCCGAGCAGTACTTC.

This clonotype was counted at least ten times. This may arise from a read error, as a much more abundant clone is one base away. This chain joins TRBV6-5 and TRBJ1-1; D remains ambiguous. The V gene's germline CDR1 is MNHEY and CDR2 SVGAGI. This CDR3 has 15 amino acids. V dropped 2 bases and J dropped 1 base, with 11 bases sitting between them. The CDR3 DNA sequence: TGTGCCAGCAGTTACGGCCGCCAAACGAACACTGAAGCTTTCTTT. This sequence encodes CASSYGRQTNTEAFF.

This clonotype has more than one count but fewer than ten. The CDR3 loop reads CSATSPGQGSGELFF. CDR3 bases: TGCAGTGCTACATCCCCGGGACAGGGGAGCGGGGAGCTGTTTTTT. The chain is built from TRBV20-1 and TRBJ2-2, with 10 bases that match TRBD1. Germline CDR1 is DFQATT and CDR2 is SNEGSKA (reference sequence). The CDR3 extends over 15 amino acids. J gave up 7 bases and V 4 bases, and 9 bases lay outside the gene matches.

This clonotype was counted ten times or more. The rearrangement links TRBV24-1 to TRBJ1-2, with D unresolved. Germline CDR1 KGHDR, CDR2 SFDVKD. CDR3 length equals 13 residues. Trimming removed 0 bases from V and 7 bases from J, with 8 bases in between. In nucleotides, the CDR3 is TGTGCCACCAGTGATTTGTTGAGTGGTGGCTACACCTTC. It translates to CATSDLLSGGYTF.

This clonotype was detected a few times. The chain employs TRBV30 and TRBJ1-1, with D possibly matching TRBD1 (5 bases). Between the trimmed V and J ends, which lost 3 bases and 0 bases, there was a span of 8 bases. CDR3 length: 13 residues. The V gene's germline CDR1 is GTSNPN and CDR2 SVGIG (reference sequence). CDR3 sequence: CAWREGMNTEAFF. The CDR3 nucleotides are TGTGCCTGGAGGGAGGGGATGAACACTGAAGCTTTCTTT.

This clonotype was seen at least ten times. V usage is TRBV30 and J usage is TRBJ1-5; D not certain. Germline V CDR1 and CDR2: GTSNPN, SVGIG (reference sequence). The V end lost 3 bases, the J end lost 9 bases, and 15 bases lay between the germline ends. The CDR3 is made up of 13 amino acids. The CDR3 is CAWSLGPRGPQHF. In nucleotides, the CDR3 is TGTGCCTGGAGCCTGGGCCCCCGGGGGCCCCAGCATTTT.